This TCR beta chain was identified during a study of CD8 T cells in ankylosing spondylitis. TCRdb used MiXCR to reprocess the 5' RACE reads, holding one entry per CDR3 protein. The sample consists of 250,000 to 350,000 distinct CDR3 sequences, 20% of them appearing once. Germline V gives CDR1 ENHRY, CDR2 SYGVKD. V gave up 0 bases and J gave up 0 bases, with 11 bases separating them. CDR3 length: 16 residues. The sample was blood, either unsorted or a sorted T cell fraction (not recorded which). The chain has TRBV10-3 and TRBJ1-1; D call uncertain. The clonotype was recovered from a male donor with ankylosing spondylitis or in good health (not recorded which). CDR3 DNA: TGTGCCATCAGTGAGTCGTATGGGCACATGAACACTGAAGCTTTCTTT. Encoded protein: CAISESYGHMNTEAFF.